Listed below are T cell receptor beta chains from one sample, sequenced in a study of early T cells in non-severe SARS-CoV-2 infection. TCRdb recomputed calls from the 5' RACE reads with MiXCR, one row per CDR3 protein. The data hold 85,000 to 95,000 distinct CDR3 sequences, with roughly 15% observed a single time. This sample comprised whole blood, obtained at baseline. The receptors originated from an adult who was a healthcare worker with PCR-confirmed SARS-CoV-2 infection or an uninfected control (not recorded which). CDR3s include the opening cysteine and the closing phenylalanine or tryptophan. The order of the fields is V gene, J gene, CDR3 protein.

>TRBV18|TRBJ1-1
CASSPQEHSEAFF
>TRBV9|TRBJ2-1
CASSSRDSTNEQFF
>TRBV9|TRBJ2-2
CASSETGTGELFF
>TRBV7-9|TRBJ1-1
CASTESGPGAEAFF
>TRBV4-1|TRBJ2-1
CASSQPGAGIDNEQFF
>TRBV6-2/TRBV6-3|TRBJ2-1
CASSYRGNYNEQFF
>TRBV12-3/TRBV12-4|TRBJ2-1
CASSPQQGGINNEQFF
>TRBV4-2|TRBJ2-2
CASSQNRETGELFF
>TRBV2|TRBJ2-7
CASGPGAAYEQYF
>TRBV20-1|TRBJ2-7
CSARDPRTSGSAYEQYF
>TRBV28|TRBJ2-7
CASSLYGRGSFEQYF
>TRBV12-3/TRBV12-4|TRBJ2-1
CASRDIRPDRYNEQFF
>TRBV6-1|TRBJ1-1
CASSAIWSNTEAFF
>TRBV2|TRBJ1-2
CASSAANYGYTF
>TRBV28|TRBJ1-1
CASSFGLAGTEAFF
>TRBV20-1|TRBJ2-3
CSALAGLNTDTQYF
>TRBV2|TRBJ2-7
CASSELYEQYF
>TRBV5-1|TRBJ1-2
CASSLRGGGDGYTF
>TRBV7-8|TRBJ1-5
CASSPGQEEWHF
>TRBV12-3/TRBV12-4|TRBJ2-3
CASRGATSGIGDTQYF
>TRBV5-5|TRBJ2-2
CASRARMGLAGAGRANTGELFF
>TRBV20-1|TRBJ1-1
CSASLAVGNTEAFF
>TRBV23-1|TRBJ2-4
CASSRTGTGGKNIQYF
>TRBV4-1|TRBJ2-3
CASSFRLAGITDTQYF
>TRBV29-1|TRBJ1-2
CSVVEDGYTF
>TRBV24-1|TRBJ2-3
CATSAGGATDTQYF
>TRBV9|TRBJ1-5
CASSGDSYQPQHF
>TRBV4-3|TRBJ2-7
CASSQGVRGDNYEQYF
>TRBV4-3|TRBJ2-3
CASSQDSAPYISRTQYF
>TRBV7-9|TRBJ1-4
CASSQRTGGVEKLFF
>TRBV7-9|TRBJ2-1
CASSLGLAATPDNEQFF
>TRBV28|TRBJ2-7
CASAKAGAGWEQYF
>TRBV27|TRBJ2-1
CASTGLAGGGDEQFF
>TRBV7-6|TRBJ2-5
CASSLRGRAGETQYF
>TRBV27|TRBJ2-1
CASSLSGLVLNEQFF
>TRBV28|TRBJ2-7
CASRPPGPEQYF
>TRBV3-1|TRBJ2-5
CASSRRTAQETQYF
>TRBV4-1|TRBJ2-3
CASSRGQIGNTQYF
>TRBV28|TRBJ2-7
CASRYSYEQYF
>TRBV5-1|TRBJ2-1
CASNEGGVNEQFF
>TRBV7-9|TRBJ2-6
CASSSALRPSRSGANVLTF
>TRBV7-8|TRBJ2-1
CASSKTSGRMNEQFF
>TRBV9|TRBJ2-5
CASSFRGGETQYF
>TRBV10-3|TRBJ2-7
CAISETGRTYEQYF
>TRBV2|TRBJ2-5
CASGRSSGRGETQYF
>TRBV4-3|TRBJ2-7
CASSQGYRGYPYEQYF
>TRBV4-3|TRBJ2-2
CASSFNPGTKNTGELFF
>TRBV20-1|TRBJ1-6
CSASARGSPLHF
>TRBV28|TRBJ2-1
CASRAGGPSEQFF
>TRBV28|TRBJ2-5
CASSLTQMETQYF
>TRBV4-3|TRBJ2-7
CASSQVASGRPFYEQYF
>TRBV11-2|TRBJ2-5
CASSSRTGELGTQYF
>TRBV6-2/TRBV6-3|TRBJ2-7
CASSIPGQPSYEQYF